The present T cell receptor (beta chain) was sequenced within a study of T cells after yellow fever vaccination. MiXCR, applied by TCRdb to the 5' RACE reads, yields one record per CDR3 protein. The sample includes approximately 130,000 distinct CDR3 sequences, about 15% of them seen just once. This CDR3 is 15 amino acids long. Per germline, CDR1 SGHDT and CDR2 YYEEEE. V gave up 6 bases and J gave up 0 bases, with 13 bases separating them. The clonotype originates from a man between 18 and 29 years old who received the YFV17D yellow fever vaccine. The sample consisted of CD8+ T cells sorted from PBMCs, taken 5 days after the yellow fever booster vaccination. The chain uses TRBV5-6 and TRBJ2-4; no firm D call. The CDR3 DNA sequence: TGTGCCAGCACCCAGAAAAAACTAGCCAAAAACATTCAGTACTTC. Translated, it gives CASTQKKLAKNIQYF.